This T cell receptor beta chain emerged from a study of shared clonotypes between healthy human individuals. Turning to the study itself: Each donor had three CD4 naive, three CD4 memory, two CD8 naive and one CD8 memory plate. Study findings and constraints: Across a handful of donors, naive CD4 shared around 5.3%, naive CD8 approximately 3.5%, memory CD4 roughly 2.4%, memory CD8 around 0.42%.

Measured with immunoSEQ multiplex PCR; TCRdb has only the in-frame clones, and not every one. The sample lists about 2.2 million clones; over 85% were seen once. As regards this clone: The antigen is undetermined. One end of the junction varies from germline; a read error may be responsible.

The CDR3 has 12 amino acids. The germline V gene has CDR1 MDHEN and CDR2 SYDVKM. Naive CD8 cells lacked CD45RO, underwent positive selection for CCR7 and left out terminally differentiated effector memory CD45RA+ cells. The receptor comes from a man between 18 and 35 years old in good health. Some clones in this sample may be carry-over from other donors' samples. Sequenced: naive CD8+ T cells from PBMCs. J is TRBJ1-1 and V is TRBV28; D may be TRBD1 (5 bases). The CDR3 reads CASSVWGGEAFF. Here the CDR3 DNA reads TGTGCCAGCAGTGTATGGGGGGGTGAAGCTTTCTTT.